A selection of T cell receptor beta chains follows, all from one sample in a study of cytomegalovirus exposure and HLA in healthy donors. Method: immunoSEQ multiplex PCR; TCRdb's copy keeps in-frame clones and lacks some. The repertoire holds under 150,000 clones, with roughly four fifths as singletons. Specimen: PBMCs. The receptors shown here come from a boy aged 10-17 years in good health and CMV-seronegative. Both conserved end residues are part of each CDR3. D genes are given only for firm matches. Only part of the rows carry a size: once, few, many, or a class if the clone is expanded.

d_call: NA
j_call: TRBJ2-7
v_call: TRBV18
clone_size: NA
cdr3_nt: TGTGCCAGCTCTCCGGGACTTCTCGCCTACGAGCAGTACTTC
cdr3_aa: CASSPGLLAYEQYF

d_call: TRBD1
j_call: TRBJ2-1
v_call: TRBV4-1
clone_size: few
cdr3_nt: TGCGCCAGCAGCCAAGATCCGGCAGGGGGCAATGAGCAGTTCTTC
cdr3_aa: CASSQDPAGGNEQFF

d_call: NA
j_call: TRBJ2-3
v_call: TRBV5-4
clone_size: NA
cdr3_nt: TGTGCCAGCAGTTTGGAGCCTAGCGTCCTTCTCTTGAGCACAGATACGCAGTATTTT
cdr3_aa: CASSLEPSVLLLSTDTQYF

d_call: NA
j_call: TRBJ2-7
v_call: TRBV12-2
clone_size: few
cdr3_nt: TGTGCAAGTCGAAAACAGGGGGACCCCTACGAGCAGTACTTC
cdr3_aa: CASRKQGDPYEQYF

d_call: TRBD1
j_call: TRBJ1-3
v_call: TRBV5-1
clone_size: NA
cdr3_nt: TGCGCCAGCAGCTGGTGGACAGGGGCTGGAAACACCATATATTTT
cdr3_aa: CASSWWTGAGNTIYF

d_call: NA
j_call: TRBJ2-5
v_call: TRBV5-6
clone_size: NA
cdr3_nt: TGTGCCAGCAGCTTGGGCGTGCCAGAGACCCAGTACTTC
cdr3_aa: CASSLGVPETQYF

d_call: NA
j_call: TRBJ1-5
v_call: TRBV6-6
clone_size: NA
cdr3_nt: TGTGCCAGCAGTTACTCGCCGGAGGGCAATCAGCCCCAGCATTTT
cdr3_aa: CASSYSPEGNQPQHF

d_call: NA
j_call: TRBJ2-7
v_call: TRBV5-1
clone_size: NA
cdr3_nt: TGCGCCAGCAGCTTAACAGGGGGGGAACGGCAGTACTTC
cdr3_aa: CASSLTGGERQYF

d_call: NA
j_call: TRBJ1-2
v_call: TRBV19
clone_size: NA
cdr3_nt: TGTGCCAGTAGTCCTACGACTGTAAACTATGGCTACACCTTC
cdr3_aa: CASSPTTVNYGYTF

d_call: TRBD1
j_call: TRBJ1-1
v_call: TRBV6-1
clone_size: NA
cdr3_nt: TGTGCCAGCAGTGGCCGGACAGGGGCAGCTTTCTTT
cdr3_aa: CASSGRTGAAFF

d_call: NA
j_call: TRBJ1-1
v_call: TRBV4-2
clone_size: NA
cdr3_nt: TGTGCCAGCAGCCAAGGGGTAGAGGGTCGGACTGAAGCTTTCTTT
cdr3_aa: CASSQGVEGRTEAFF

d_call: NA
j_call: TRBJ2-7
v_call: TRBV7-2
clone_size: NA
cdr3_nt: TGTGCCAGCAGTACGGACACCTACGAGCAGTACTTC
cdr3_aa: CASSTDTYEQYF

d_call: NA
j_call: TRBJ2-2
v_call: TRBV30
clone_size: NA
cdr3_nt: TGTGCCTCTTCCTACGGGACTGCGAACACCGGGGAGCTGTTTTTT
cdr3_aa: CASSYGTANTGELFF

d_call: NA
j_call: TRBJ2-2
v_call: TRBV2
clone_size: NA
cdr3_nt: TGTGCCAGCAGTCCCGGACATCCCGGGGAGCTGTTTTTT
cdr3_aa: CASSPGHPGELFF

d_call: NA
j_call: TRBJ1-2
v_call: TRBV6-5
clone_size: NA
cdr3_nt: TGTGCCAGCAGTCCACGCGGAGGGTTGAACACCTTC
cdr3_aa: CASSPRGGLNTF

d_call: NA
j_call: TRBJ1-6
v_call: TRBV10-3
clone_size: few
cdr3_nt: TGTGCCATCAGTCAAACAGGGAATTCACCCCTCCACTTT
cdr3_aa: CAISQTGNSPLHF

d_call: TRBD1
j_call: TRBJ1-2
v_call: TRBV30
clone_size: few
cdr3_nt: TGTGCCTGGAGTGTAGGGGGCAGGGTGGGCTATGGCTACACCTTC
cdr3_aa: CAWSVGGRVGYGYTF

d_call: NA
j_call: TRBJ1-3
v_call: TRBV30
clone_size: few
cdr3_nt: TGTGCCTGCTCAGTTTCTGGAAACACCATATATTTT
cdr3_aa: CACSVSGNTIYF

d_call: TRBD1
j_call: TRBJ1-3
v_call: TRBV30
clone_size: few
cdr3_nt: TGTGCCTGGAGTGTTGGCAGGGGGCCTGGAAACACCATATATTTT
cdr3_aa: CAWSVGRGPGNTIYF

d_call: NA
j_call: TRBJ2-3
v_call: TRBV7-9
clone_size: NA
cdr3_nt: TGTGCCAGCAGCTTGGGTGACACTAGTACAGATACGCAGTATTTT
cdr3_aa: CASSLGDTSTDTQYF

d_call: NA
j_call: TRBJ2-7
v_call: TRBV2
clone_size: NA
cdr3_nt: TGTGCCAGCGGGCGGACACTTAACTACGAGCAGTACTTC
cdr3_aa: CASGRTLNYEQYF

d_call: TRBD1
j_call: TRBJ2-1
v_call: TRBV7-8
clone_size: NA
cdr3_nt: TGTGCCAGCAGCTTATTAGCAGGGGGCGTTAGGAATGAGCAGTTCTTC
cdr3_aa: CASSLLAGGVRNEQFF

d_call: TRBD2
j_call: TRBJ2-3
v_call: TRBV25-1
clone_size: NA
cdr3_nt: TGTGCCAGCAGCGGGAGCTGGGGGGGGACGCAGTATTTT
cdr3_aa: CASSGSWGGTQYF

d_call: TRBD1
j_call: TRBJ1-1
v_call: TRBV6-6
clone_size: NA
cdr3_nt: TGTGCCAGCAGATGGGACAGGGTTAACACTGAAGCTTTCTTT
cdr3_aa: CASRWDRVNTEAFF

d_call: TRBD2
j_call: TRBJ2-7
v_call: TRBV10-3
clone_size: NA
cdr3_nt: TGTGCCATCCGTACTAGCGGTAACCACTACGAGCAGTACTTC
cdr3_aa: CAIRTSGNHYEQYF

d_call: TRBD2
j_call: TRBJ2-3
v_call: TRBV30
clone_size: NA
cdr3_nt: TGTGCCTGGAGTTTAGCGGGAGTTTCTAGCACAGATACGCAGTATTTT
cdr3_aa: CAWSLAGVSSTDTQYF

d_call: NA
j_call: TRBJ1-3
v_call: TRBV7-9
clone_size: NA
cdr3_nt: TGTGCCAGCAGCTCCGTTTTAGAATCTGGAAACACCATATATTTT
cdr3_aa: CASSSVLESGNTIYF

d_call: TRBD2
j_call: TRBJ2-7
v_call: TRBV19
clone_size: NA
cdr3_nt: TGTGCCAGTAGTGAGCAGGGACTAGCGGGATCATATTCCTACGAGCAGTACTTC
cdr3_aa: CASSEQGLAGSYSYEQYF

d_call: TRBD1
j_call: TRBJ1-2
v_call: TRBV5-4
clone_size: NA
cdr3_nt: TGTGCCAGCAGCCCCAATAAAAGGGAGGGACAGGGGGCTGGCTACACCTTC
cdr3_aa: CASSPNKREGQGAGYTF

d_call: TRBD1
j_call: TRBJ2-3
v_call: TRBV30
clone_size: NA
cdr3_nt: TGTGCCTGGAACCAGGGGGCAGGTGGGACAGATACGCAGTATTTT
cdr3_aa: CAWNQGAGGTDTQYF

d_call: TRBD1
j_call: TRBJ2-7
v_call: TRBV28
clone_size: NA
cdr3_nt: TGTGCCAGCAGTGCCCCGGGACAGGGGGCGGGTCAGCAGTACTTC
cdr3_aa: CASSAPGQGAGQQYF

d_call: TRBD2
j_call: TRBJ2-7
v_call: TRBV6-6
clone_size: NA
cdr3_nt: TGTGCCAGCAGGGAGACAGCGGGGACGGACGAGCAGTACTTC
cdr3_aa: CASRETAGTDEQYF

d_call: NA
j_call: TRBJ2-5
v_call: TRBV7-2
clone_size: NA
cdr3_nt: TGTGCCAGCAGCGGGGGGTGGGTCGAGACCCAGTACTTC
cdr3_aa: CASSGGWVETQYF

d_call: TRBD1
j_call: TRBJ1-2
v_call: TRBV5-1
clone_size: NA
cdr3_nt: TGCGCCAGCAGCATCGACAGGGTGGGTGGCTACACCTTC
cdr3_aa: CASSIDRVGGYTF

d_call: NA
j_call: TRBJ2-3
v_call: TRBV11-3
clone_size: NA
cdr3_nt: TGTGCCAGCAGCGTAGGAGGCACAGATACGCAGTATTTT
cdr3_aa: CASSVGGTDTQYF

d_call: TRBD2
j_call: TRBJ2-1
v_call: TRBV7-7
clone_size: NA
cdr3_nt: TGTGCCAGCAGCCCGGGACTAGCGGGAGACAATGAGCAGTTCTTC
cdr3_aa: CASSPGLAGDNEQFF

d_call: TRBD1
j_call: TRBJ2-2
v_call: TRBV19
clone_size: NA
cdr3_nt: TGTGCCAGTAGTCTCACAGGGGGCTCCGGGGAGCTGTTTTTT
cdr3_aa: CASSLTGGSGELFF

d_call: TRBD1
j_call: TRBJ1-1
v_call: TRBV5-1
clone_size: NA
cdr3_nt: TGCGCCAGCAGCTGGGGCGAGCAGGGGGCGAACACTGAAGCTTTCTTT
cdr3_aa: CASSWGEQGANTEAFF

d_call: NA
j_call: TRBJ1-1
v_call: TRBV29-1
clone_size: NA
cdr3_nt: TGCAGCGTTGGTTCCAGTTCCGAAGCTTTCTTT
cdr3_aa: CSVGSSSEAFF

d_call: NA
j_call: TRBJ1-4
v_call: TRBV4-1
clone_size: NA
cdr3_nt: TGCGCCAGCAGCCCCCGGAGCAGTACCACTAATGAAAAACTGTTTTTT
cdr3_aa: CASSPRSSTTNEKLFF

d_call: TRBD1
j_call: TRBJ1-1
v_call: TRBV5-6
clone_size: NA
cdr3_nt: TGTGCCAGCAGCTTGCGGGTCGGGGACAGGGGAGGCAGCACTGAAGCTTTCTTT
cdr3_aa: CASSLRVGDRGGSTEAFF

d_call: NA
j_call: TRBJ2-7
v_call: TRBV5-1
clone_size: NA
cdr3_nt: TGCGCCAGCAGCTTAGGGACATACAACGAGCAGTACTTC
cdr3_aa: CASSLGTYNEQYF

d_call: TRBD1
j_call: TRBJ2-4
v_call: TRBV4-2
clone_size: NA
cdr3_nt: TGTGCCAGCAAGCAGGGGGAAAACATTCAGTACTTC
cdr3_aa: CASKQGENIQYF

d_call: TRBD1
j_call: TRBJ1-6
v_call: TRBV14
clone_size: NA
cdr3_nt: TGTGCCAGCAGCCCAGGGACAGGGAGTTCACCCCTCCACTTT
cdr3_aa: CASSPGTGSSPLHF

d_call: TRBD1
j_call: TRBJ2-7
v_call: TRBV30
clone_size: few
cdr3_nt: TGTGCCTGGAGACCCCGGGACAGGGTCCACGAGCAGTACTTC
cdr3_aa: CAWRPRDRVHEQYF

d_call: TRBD2
j_call: TRBJ2-1
v_call: TRBV27
clone_size: NA
cdr3_nt: TGTGCCAGCAGTTTATCTAGCGGGAGCTCCTACAATGAGCAGTTCTTC
cdr3_aa: CASSLSSGSSYNEQFF

d_call: TRBD1
j_call: TRBJ2-3
v_call: TRBV5-1
clone_size: NA
cdr3_nt: TGCGCCAGCAGCACCTTCGGACAGGCCACAGATACGCGGTATTTT
cdr3_aa: CASSTFGQATDTRYF

d_call: NA
j_call: TRBJ2-3
v_call: TRBV9
clone_size: once
cdr3_nt: TGTGCCAGCAGCGCGGGGGACTTCACAGATACGCAGTATTTT
cdr3_aa: CASSAGDFTDTQYF

d_call: NA
j_call: TRBJ1-5
v_call: TRBV27
clone_size: NA
cdr3_nt: TGTGCCAGCAGTTTAGACAGTCGCAATCAGCCCCAGCATTTT
cdr3_aa: CASSLDSRNQPQHF

d_call: TRBD2
j_call: TRBJ2-2
v_call: TRBV7-2
clone_size: NA
cdr3_nt: TGTGCCAGCAGCTTAAGGACTAGCGCCGGGGAGCTGTTTTTT
cdr3_aa: CASSLRTSAGELFF

d_call: NA
j_call: TRBJ2-7
v_call: TRBV27
clone_size: NA
cdr3_nt: TGTGCCAGCAGTTCGGACAGAAGCTCCTACGAGCAGTACTTC
cdr3_aa: CASSSDRSSYEQYF

d_call: TRBD1
j_call: TRBJ2-4
v_call: TRBV25-1
clone_size: few
cdr3_nt: TGTGCCAGCAGTGAAAAGACAGGGGCAAACATTCAGTACTTC
cdr3_aa: CASSEKTGANIQYF

d_call: NA
j_call: TRBJ1-5
v_call: TRBV5-6
clone_size: NA
cdr3_nt: TGTGCCAGCAGTCTACAGGGTAGGCCCCAGCATTTT
cdr3_aa: CASSLQGRPQHF

d_call: NA
j_call: TRBJ2-7
v_call: TRBV30
clone_size: NA
cdr3_nt: TGTGCCTGGAGTGCAGGGACCTACGAGCAGTACTTC
cdr3_aa: CAWSAGTYEQYF

d_call: TRBD1
j_call: TRBJ2-1
v_call: TRBV7-2
clone_size: NA
cdr3_nt: TGTGCCAGCAGCTCAGGGGGCACTAGGTTCTTC
cdr3_aa: CASSSGGTRFF

d_call: TRBD2
j_call: TRBJ2-6
v_call: TRBV7-2
clone_size: NA
cdr3_nt: TGTGCCAGCGCCCTAGCGGGAGGCGGATCTGGGGCCAACGTCCTGACTTTC
cdr3_aa: CASALAGGGSGANVLTF